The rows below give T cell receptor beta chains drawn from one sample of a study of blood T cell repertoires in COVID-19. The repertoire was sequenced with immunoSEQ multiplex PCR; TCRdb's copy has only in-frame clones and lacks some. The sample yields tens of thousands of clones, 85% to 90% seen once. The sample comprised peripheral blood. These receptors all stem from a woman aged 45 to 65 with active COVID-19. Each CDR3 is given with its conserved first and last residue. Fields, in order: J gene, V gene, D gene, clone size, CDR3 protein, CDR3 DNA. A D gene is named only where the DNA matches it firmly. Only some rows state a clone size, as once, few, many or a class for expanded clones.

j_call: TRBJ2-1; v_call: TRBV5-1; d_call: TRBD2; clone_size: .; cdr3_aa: CASSARLAGADEQFF; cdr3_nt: TGCGCCAGCAGCGCCAGACTAGCGGGAGCCGATGAGCAGTTCTTC
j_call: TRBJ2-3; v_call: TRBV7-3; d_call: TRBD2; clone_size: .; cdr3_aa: CASSLTGGITDTQYF; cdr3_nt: TGTGCCAGCAGCTTAACGGGGGGGATCACAGATACGCAGTATTTT
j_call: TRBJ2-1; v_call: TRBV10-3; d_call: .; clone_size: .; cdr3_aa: CAISPQLGGRIEQFF; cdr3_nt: TGTGCCATCAGTCCCCAGTTGGGAGGTCGTATTGAGCAGTTCTTC
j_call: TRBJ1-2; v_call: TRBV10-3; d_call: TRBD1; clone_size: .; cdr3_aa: CAISAGTVNYGYTF; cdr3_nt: TGTGCCATCAGTGCAGGGACAGTTAACTATGGCTACACCTTC
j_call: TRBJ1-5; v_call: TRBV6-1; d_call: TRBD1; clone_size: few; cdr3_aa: CASSETGGNNQPQHF; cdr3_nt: TGTGCCAGCAGTGAGACAGGGGGGAATAATCAGCCCCAGCATTTT
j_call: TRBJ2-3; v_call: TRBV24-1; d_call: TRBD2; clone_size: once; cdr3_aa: CATSDFTSGSTDTQYF; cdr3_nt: TGTGCCACCAGTGATTTTACTAGCGGAAGCACAGATACGCAGTATTTT
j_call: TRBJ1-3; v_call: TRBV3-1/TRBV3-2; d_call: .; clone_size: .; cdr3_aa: CASSQAPWTVSGNTIYF; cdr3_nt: TGTGCCAGCAGCCAAGCACCGTGGACAGTCTCTGGAAACACCATATATTTT
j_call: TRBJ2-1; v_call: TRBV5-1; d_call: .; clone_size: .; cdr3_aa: CASSLERNSYNEQFF; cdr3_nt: TGCGCCAGCAGCTTGGAGCGGAACTCCTACAATGAGCAGTTCTTC
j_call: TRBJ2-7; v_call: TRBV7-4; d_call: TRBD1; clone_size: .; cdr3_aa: CASTYTGTDYPMQYF; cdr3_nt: TGTGCCAGCACCTACACCGGGACAGACTATCCCATGCAGTACTTC
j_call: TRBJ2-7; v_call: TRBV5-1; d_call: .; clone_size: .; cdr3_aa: CASRDGGVSYEQYF; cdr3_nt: TGCGCCAGCAGAGATGGGGGCGTCTCCTACGAGCAGTACTTC
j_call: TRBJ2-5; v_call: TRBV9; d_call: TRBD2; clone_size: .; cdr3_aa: CASSAAGEGRETQYF; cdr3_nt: TGTGCCAGCAGCGCCGCGGGAGAGGGTCGGGAGACCCAGTACTTC
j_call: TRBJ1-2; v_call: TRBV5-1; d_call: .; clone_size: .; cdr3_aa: CASSGTTVANYGYTF; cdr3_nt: TGCGCCAGCAGCGGTACGACAGTAGCTAACTATGGCTACACCTTC
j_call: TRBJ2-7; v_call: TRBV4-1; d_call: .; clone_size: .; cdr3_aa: CASSQELGGGKSSYEQYF; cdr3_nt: TGCGCCAGCAGCCAAGAGTTGGGTGGGGGGAAAAGCTCCTACGAGCAGTACTTC
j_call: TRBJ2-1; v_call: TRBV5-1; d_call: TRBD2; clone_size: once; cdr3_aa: CASSKGLAEYNEQFF; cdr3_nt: TGCGCCAGCAGCAAGGGACTAGCGGAATACAATGAGCAGTTCTTC
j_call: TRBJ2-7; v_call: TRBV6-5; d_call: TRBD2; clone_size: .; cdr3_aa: CASSPSGTSTYEQYF; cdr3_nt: TGTGCCAGCAGTCCATCCGGGACTAGCACCTACGAGCAGTACTTC
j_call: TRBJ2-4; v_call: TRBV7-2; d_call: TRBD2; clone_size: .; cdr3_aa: CASSLALAGVGYF; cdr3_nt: TGTGCCAGCAGCTTAGCTCTAGCGGGAGTCGGGTACTTC
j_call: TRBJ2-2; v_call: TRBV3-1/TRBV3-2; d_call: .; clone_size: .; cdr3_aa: CASSPDSRRGELFF; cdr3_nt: TGTGCCAGCAGTCCGGACAGCCGCCGCGGGGAGCTGTTTTTT
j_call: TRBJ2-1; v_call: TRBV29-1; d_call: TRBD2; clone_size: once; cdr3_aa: CSVDFAGGVDEQFF; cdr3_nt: TGCAGCGTTGACTTCGCGGGAGGGGTCGATGAGCAGTTCTTC
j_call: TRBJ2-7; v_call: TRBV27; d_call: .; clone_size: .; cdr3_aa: CASIFEEYF; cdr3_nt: TGTGCCAGCATTTTTGAGGAGTACTTC
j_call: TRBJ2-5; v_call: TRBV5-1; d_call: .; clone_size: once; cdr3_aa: CASRPPGLQETQYF; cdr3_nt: TGCGCCAGCCGCCCCCCCGGACTGCAAGAGACCCAGTACTTC
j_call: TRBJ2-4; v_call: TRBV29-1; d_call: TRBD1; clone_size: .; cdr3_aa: CSVEGTGDIQYF; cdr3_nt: TGCAGCGTTGAAGGGACAGGGGACATTCAGTACTTC
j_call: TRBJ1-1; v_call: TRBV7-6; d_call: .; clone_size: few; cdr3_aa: CASLGGVGSNTEAFF; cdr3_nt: TGTGCCAGCTTAGGGGGGGTTGGATCGAACACTGAAGCTTTCTTT
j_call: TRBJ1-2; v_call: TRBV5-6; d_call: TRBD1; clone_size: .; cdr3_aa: CASSPRTGTAGYTF; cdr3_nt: TGTGCCAGCAGCCCGCGGACAGGGACCGCTGGCTACACCTTC
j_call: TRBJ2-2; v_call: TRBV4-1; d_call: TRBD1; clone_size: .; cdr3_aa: CASSQFGQGDTGELFF; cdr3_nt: TGCGCCAGCAGCCAATTTGGACAGGGGGACACCGGGGAGCTGTTTTTT